Listed here are 11 T cell receptor beta chains from one sample, sequenced in a study of shared clonotypes between healthy human individuals. Naive-designated CD8 cells lacked CD45RO, were positively enriched for CCR7, and omitted terminally differentiated effector memory CD45RA+ cells. TCRdb's copy holds only in-frame clones and misses some; the assay was immunoSEQ multiplex PCR. The sample yields about 2.1 million clones, just over 90% seen once. The material sequenced was naive CD8+ T cells from PBMCs. These receptors were collected from a man aged 18 to 29 in good health. Some clones in this sample may be carry-over from other donors' samples.

In its sample, this clone was seen once. This same CDR3 is encoded by further DNA sequences in the sample. This sequence joins TRBV4-2 and TRBJ2-2, with unresolved D. The CDR3 has 13 amino acids. V lost 1 base, J lost 5 bases, and 5 bases lay in between. Germline-derived CDR1 and CDR2 are LGHNA and YNFKEQ. CDR3 in DNA: TGTGCCAGCAGCCAAGGGTCAACCGGGGAGCTGTTTTTT. This gives the protein CASSQGSTGELFF.

The chain is built from TRBV6-6 and TRBJ2-1; D unresolved. This CDR3 spans 10 amino acids. Germline CDR1 reads MNHNY; CDR2 reads SVGAGI (reference sequence). The V end lost 8 bases, the J end lost 8 bases, and 7 bases lay between the germline ends. CDR3 amino acids: CASLGDEQFF. The CDR3, as DNA: TGTGCCAGCCTTGGTGATGAGCAGTTCTTC.

The chain carries TRBV6-5 and TRBJ1-1; tentatively, D is TRBD1 (5 bases). Germline V gives CDR1 MNHEY, CDR2 SVGAGI. The CDR3 runs to 13 residues. Trimming took 7 bases from V and 2 from J, leaving 11 bases between them. The DNA of the CDR3 is TGTGCCAGCACCTCTGGGGGTAACACTGAAGCTTTCTTT. It specifies CASTSGGNTEAFF.

This chain joins TRBV4-1 and TRBJ1-1, with 8 bases aligning to TRBD1. V was clipped by 0 bases and J by 11 bases; unmatched bases: 14. CDR1 is MGHRA and CDR2 is YSYEKL in the germline V gene. CDR3 size: 16 residues. The CDR3 coding sequence is TGCGCCAGCAGCCAAGATACCCAGGGGGCGTTTTTTAGGGCTTTCTTT. Its translation is CASSQDTQGAFFRAFF.

This chain connects TRBV13 to TRBJ2-1; D unresolved. CDR1 PRHDT and CDR2 FYEKMQ come from the germline V gene (reference sequence). The CDR3 totals 16 residues. V lost 7 bases and J lost 1, with 17 bases in between. For the CDR3, the DNA is TGTGCCAGCAATTCCAGGCGAGACACGTCCTACAATGAGCAGTTCTTC. This codes for CASNSRRDTSYNEQFF.

J is TRBJ2-7 and V is TRBV28; 8 bases fit TRBD1. The V gene's germline CDR1 is MDHEN and CDR2 SYDVKM. The CDR3 length is 15 residues. Trimming cost V 4 bases and J 5 bases; bases outside gene matches: 10. The CDR3 spells CASSYGDRQLNEQYF. In DNA, the CDR3 is TGTGCCAGCAGTTACGGGGACAGGCAACTCAACGAGCAGTACTTC.

This clone was recorded once. Other nucleotide sequences in the sample specify the same CDR3. The chain is built from TRBV7-9 and TRBJ2-1; TRBD1 might be the D (6 bases). Trimming left V 1 base short and J 5 bases short, with 9 bases between. Germline V gives CDR1 SEHNR, CDR2 FQNEAQ (reference sequence). This CDR3 spans 14 amino acids. For the CDR3, the DNA is TGTGCCAGCAGCTTAGGGCAGGGGAACAATGAGCAGTTCTTC. It encodes CASSLGQGNNEQFF.

This chain connects TRBV9 to TRBJ2-1; TRBD2 matches 14 bases. This CDR3 comprises 15 residues. Trimming cost V 3 bases and J 12 bases; bases outside gene matches: 8. Germline loops: CDR1 SGDLS, CDR2 YYNGEE. CDR3 coding DNA: TGTGCCAGCAGCGAGGGGACTAGCGGGGGCTACGGGCAGTTCTTC. It encodes CASSEGTSGGYGQFF.

The genes are TRBV14 and TRBJ2-1, with 13 positions matching TRBD2. Germline assignment: CDR1 SGHDN and CDR2 FVKESK. Trimming removed 1 base from V and 8 bases from J; junction bases left unmatched: 5. The CDR3 covers 16 residues. CDR3 amino acids: CASSQGLAGGVYEQFF. As DNA, the CDR3 is TGTGCCAGCAGCCAAGGACTAGCGGGAGGTGTGTATGAGCAGTTCTTC.

With respect to this clone: The same CDR3 arises from other DNA sequences in this sample as well. CDR3 coding DNA: TGTGCCAGCAGTTCTGGCGGCTCCTACAATGAGCAGTTCTTC. Translated: CASSSGGSYNEQFF. This chain joins TRBV27 and TRBJ2-1; no clear D gene. Germline loops: CDR1 MNHEY, CDR2 SMNVEV (reference sequence). The CDR3 runs 14 residues. The V gene lost 4 bases and the J gene lost 0 bases, with 7 bases spanning the gap.

This clone was found once. The chain combines TRBV4-3 with TRBJ2-1, with 8 bases that match TRBD2. Germline loops: CDR1 LGHNA, CDR2 YSLEER. With 1 base clipped from V and 6 bases from J, the junction kept 8 bases outside the gene matches. This CDR3 comprises 16 residues. CDR3 loop: CASSQGSGKTFNEQFF. CDR3 DNA: TGCGCCAGCAGCCAAGGTAGCGGGAAGACGTTCAATGAGCAGTTCTTC.